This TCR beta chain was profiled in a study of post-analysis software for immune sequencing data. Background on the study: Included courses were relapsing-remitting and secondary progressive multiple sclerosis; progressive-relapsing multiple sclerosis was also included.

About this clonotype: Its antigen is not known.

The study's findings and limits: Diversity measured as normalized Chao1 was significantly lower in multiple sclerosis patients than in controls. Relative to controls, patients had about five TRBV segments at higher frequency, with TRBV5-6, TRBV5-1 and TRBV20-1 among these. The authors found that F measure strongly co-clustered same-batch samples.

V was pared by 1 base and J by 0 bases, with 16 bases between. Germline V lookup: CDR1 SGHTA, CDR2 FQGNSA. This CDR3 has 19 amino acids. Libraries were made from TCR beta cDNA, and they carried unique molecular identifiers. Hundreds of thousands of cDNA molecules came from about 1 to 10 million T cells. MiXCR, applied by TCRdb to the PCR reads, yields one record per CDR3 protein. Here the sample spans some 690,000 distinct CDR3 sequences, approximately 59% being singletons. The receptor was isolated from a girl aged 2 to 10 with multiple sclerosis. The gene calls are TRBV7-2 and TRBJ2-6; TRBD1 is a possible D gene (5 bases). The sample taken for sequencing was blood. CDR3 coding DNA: TGTGCCAGCAGCTTAGTTGGGGCAGCTTTAGGCTCTGGGGCCAACGTCCTGACTTTC. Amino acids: CASSLVGAALGSGANVLTF.